The source of this T cell receptor (beta chain) is a study of CD8 T cells in Susac syndrome. Study conclusions and caveats: The study acknowledged a relatively small number of individuals in its TCR sequencing and HLA analysis.

A remark on this clonotype: Its antigen remains unidentified.

cDNA came from around 0.5 to 1 ug RNA primed by random hexamers. TCRdb reanalysed the immunoSEQ multiplex PCR reads using MiXCR and keeps one entry per CDR3 protein. In the table there are a few hundred thousand distinct CDR3 sequences, 95% of which are singletons. CD8+ and CD4+ T cells taken from blood had their TCR beta sequenced. The multiple sclerosis control group was made up of treatment-naive patients with stable or active relapsing-remitting disease. The CDR3 runs 12 residues. Deletions cut 0 bases from V and 4 bases from J, with 5 bases between. Germline-derived CDR1 and CDR2 are GTSNPN and SVGIG (reference sequence).

The chain has TRBV30 and TRBJ2-3; D unclear. Sequenced: CD4+ T cells from PBMCs. The TCR was taken from a human donor with multiple sclerosis. CDR3: CAWSVLADTQYF. The DNA of the CDR3 is TGTGCCTGGAGTGTACTCGCAGATACGCAGTATTTT.